What follows is one T cell receptor (beta chain) and its context. Only in-frame clones appear in the TCRdb table, and some are missing; sequencing was by immunoSEQ multiplex PCR. The table includes over 13,000 clones, approximately 78% detected once. Relapse was seen in all patients after autologous stem cell transplantation, and brentuximab vedotin exposure was variable. These data belong to a study of PD-1 blockade in classical Hodgkin lymphoma. This TCR derives from a human donor with classical Hodgkin lymphoma. The sample consisted of peripheral blood mononuclear cells (PBMCs), taken before the second cycle of nivolumab.

The CDR3 protein is CASSYDLGGANEQFF. In DNA, the CDR3 is TGTGCCAGCAGTTACGACTTAGGGGGGGCCAATGAGCAGTTCTTC. The rearrangement uses TRBV6-9 and TRBJ2-1, with D possibly matching TRBD2 (7 bases). Germline lookup yields CDR1 MNHGY and CDR2 SVAAGI. V shed 3 bases and J shed 6 bases, with 15 bases lying between them. The CDR3 has 15 residues.